This T cell receptor beta chain was sequenced in a study of graft-versus-host responses after intestinal transplantation (dated by TCRdb to the early 2020s). Regarding the complete study: The transplants that recipients got were multivisceral, liver-intestinal, or isolated intestinal. Of the 20 to 30 intestinal transplant recipients enrolled in the cohort, one of whom was a retransplant, 3 patients without pretransplant specimens were excluded. Alloreactive clones were identified by sequencing pre-transplant mixed lymphocyte reaction products and comparing them with unstimulated pre-transplant donor and recipient T cells. Donor T cell macrochimerism was defined as a peak of at least 4% donor T cells among recipient peripheral blood mononuclear cells. Bulk TCR-beta CDR3 sequencing was used to track graft-versus-host and host-versus-graft alloreactive T cell clones in the graft, circulation and bone marrow after intestinal transplantation. Every recipient was given anti-thymocyte globulin induction, then maintenance tacrolimus and steroids for around three years. Rather than being sequenced by the commercial service, samples from three later patients were sequenced in-house on an Illumina MiSeq and processed with MiXCR.

Library prep was done by the immunoSEQ multiplex PCR assay. For most patients, genomic DNA was isolated with the Qiagen DNeasy Blood and Tissue Kit and shipped frozen to Adaptive Biotechnologies for TCR sequencing. High-throughput TCR-beta CDR3 sequencing of genomic DNA from most patients was performed by Adaptive Biotechnologies. The original methods were these. Adaptive's ImmunoSEQ software was the source of the TCR sequencing data for roughly 19 patients, while three other patients were processed with MiXCR and VDJtools. To correct CD4 versus CD8 sorting errors, sequences present in both subsets at a frequency ratio below 5:1 were removed. Because the origin of CDR3 nucleotide sequences shared between donor and recipient could not be assigned, those sequences were removed. To count as alloreactive, a clone needed at least 2-fold expansion over unstimulated cells and a minimum CFSE-low frequency of 0.002% (template counts) or 0.001% (read counts). Clones were considered mappable if detected in sequenced pre-transplant spleen, lymph node, or MLR CFSE-low populations of the donor or recipient. Cumulative frequency of alloreactive clones was calculated as a percentage of all sequences weighted by copy number. Sourced from immuneACCESS, this table was stored by TCRdb with only in-frame sequences that have V and J called. A share of the clones is absent; for the studies checked, an unresolved V gene accounts for under half, and the remainder has no known explanation. The D gene and trimming were derived from the DNA, and the V and J assignments and clone size from that table. In all, the sample holds about 88,000 clones, and less than 95% of those were seen once. Of the sample, 0.35% falls within the top ten clones.

V loses 2 bases of germline sequence and J loses 0 bases, and the interval between the two ends is 11 bases. The CDR3 has 16 amino acids, counting the end cysteine and phenylalanine. The read is trimmed to its CDR3 DNA, 48 bases read in frame from base 1. The germline V gene (reference sequence) sets CDR1 to MNHNY and CDR2 to SVGAGI. Findings and caveats that apply to the study as a whole: GvH clones were detected in recipient bone marrow, and some of these GvH clones were observed earlier in ileal mucosa or blood, consistent with an intestinal mucosal origin. Early after transplant, peak levels of circulating GvH clones were found to be associated with declines in HvG clones. Patients with donor T cell macrochimerism had high GvH to HvG T cell clonal ratios in their allografts. Conclusions were limited by the relatively low number and heterogeneity of intestinal transplant patients.

This clone was detected a few times. Its recognized antigen is unknown. Base qualities are missing; no much larger clone stands one base away. Sample time point, as interpreted from the label and publication: cells obtained before transplantation from donor or recipient. CD3+CD4+ and CD3+CD8+ populations were FACS-sorted from unstimulated pre-transplant donor and recipient cells taken from spleen or lymph nodes. The chain is assembled from TRBV6-6 and TRBJ1-5; TRBD1 is a possible D gene, resting on 5 matching bases. This receptor was taken from a human donor who was the organ donor for an intestinal transplant. The material sequenced was unstimulated CD4+ T cells sorted from spleen or lymph node cells, taken before transplant. The bases read TGTGCCAGCAGTTACCCACGACAGAATAGCAATCAGCCCCAGCATTTT. Translated, this is CASSYPRQNSNQPQHF.